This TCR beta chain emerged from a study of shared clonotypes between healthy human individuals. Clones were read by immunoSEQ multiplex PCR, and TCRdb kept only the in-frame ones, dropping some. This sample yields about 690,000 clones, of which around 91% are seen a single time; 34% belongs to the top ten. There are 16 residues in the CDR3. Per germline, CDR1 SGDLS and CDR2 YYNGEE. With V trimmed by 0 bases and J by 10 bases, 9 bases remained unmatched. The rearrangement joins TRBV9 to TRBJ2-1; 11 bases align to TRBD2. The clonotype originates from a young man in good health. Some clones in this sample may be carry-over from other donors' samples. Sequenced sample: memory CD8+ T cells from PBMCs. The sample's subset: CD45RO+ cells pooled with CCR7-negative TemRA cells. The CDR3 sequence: CASSVAGTSGYEEQFF. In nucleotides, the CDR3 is TGTGCCAGCAGCGTAGCCGGGACTAGCGGCTATGAGGAGCAGTTCTTC.